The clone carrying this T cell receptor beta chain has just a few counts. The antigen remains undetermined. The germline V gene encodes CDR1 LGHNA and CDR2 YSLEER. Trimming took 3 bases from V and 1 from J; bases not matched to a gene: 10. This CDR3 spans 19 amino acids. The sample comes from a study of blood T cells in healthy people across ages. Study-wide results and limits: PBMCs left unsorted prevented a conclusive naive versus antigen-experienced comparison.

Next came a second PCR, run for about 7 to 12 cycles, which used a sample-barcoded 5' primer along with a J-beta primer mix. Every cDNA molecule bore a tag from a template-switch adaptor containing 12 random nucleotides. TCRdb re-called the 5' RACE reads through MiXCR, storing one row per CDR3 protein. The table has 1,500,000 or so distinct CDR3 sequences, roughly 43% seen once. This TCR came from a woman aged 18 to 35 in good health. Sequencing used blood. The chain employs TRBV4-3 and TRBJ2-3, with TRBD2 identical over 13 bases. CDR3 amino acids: CASSQLTGTSGAGTDTQYF. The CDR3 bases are TGCGCCAGCAGCCAGCTGACCGGGACTAGCGGGGCCGGCACAGATACGCAGTATTTT.